These T cell receptor beta chains were read from a single sample in a study of CD8+CD57+ T cells in acquired aplastic anemia. A single record per CDR3 protein comes from TCRdb applying MiXCR to the reads. Of about 54,000 distinct CDR3 sequences in the sample, just over 55% were seen once. Sequenced: sorted CD4+, CD8+, or CD8+CD57+ T cells (not recorded which) from PBMCs. The receptor set was obtained from a human donor with aplastic anemia. The CDR3 runs from the conserved cysteine through the conserved F or W. The order of the fields is J gene, D gene, V gene, CDR3 length, clone size, CDR3 DNA, CDR3 protein. The D gene is left open where the match is weak. Rows may omit the clone size; those that give it use once, few, many or a size class.

j_call: TRBJ2-7; d_call: TRBD2; v_call: TRBV2; cdr3_length: 13; clone_size: once; cdr3_nt: TGTGCCAGCCAGACGGGACTAGCATACGAGCAGTACTTC; cdr3_aa: CASQTGLAYEQYF
j_call: TRBJ1-1; d_call: TRBD1; v_call: TRBV19; cdr3_length: 12; clone_size: .; cdr3_nt: TGTGCCAGTAGTTCGACAGGGGATGAAGCTTTCTTT; cdr3_aa: CASSSTGDEAFF
j_call: TRBJ1-1; d_call: .; v_call: TRBV6-5; cdr3_length: 14; clone_size: .; cdr3_nt: TGTGCCAGCAGTTACTCGACTCTGAACACTGAAGCTTTCTTT; cdr3_aa: CASSYSTLNTEAFF
j_call: TRBJ2-7; d_call: TRBD2; v_call: TRBV2; cdr3_length: 15; clone_size: .; cdr3_nt: TGTGCCAGCACCGCGTCTACTAGCGGGGGCCACGAGCAGTACTTC; cdr3_aa: CASTASTSGGHEQYF
j_call: TRBJ2-1; d_call: .; v_call: TRBV12-3/TRBV12-4; cdr3_length: 16; clone_size: .; cdr3_nt: TGTGCCAGCGGCCTAGGACTACAGGGAGTCTACAATGAGCAGTTCTTC; cdr3_aa: CASGLGLQGVYNEQFF
j_call: TRBJ2-7; d_call: TRBD2; v_call: TRBV2; cdr3_length: 14; clone_size: few; cdr3_nt: TGTGCCAGCAGTGATCTAGCGGGGGACCACGAGCAGTACTTC; cdr3_aa: CASSDLAGDHEQYF
j_call: TRBJ1-2; d_call: .; v_call: TRBV12-3/TRBV12-4; cdr3_length: 11; clone_size: .; cdr3_nt: TGTGCCAGCAGCTACAGGGATGGCTACACCTTC; cdr3_aa: CASSYRDGYTF
j_call: TRBJ2-1; d_call: .; v_call: TRBV2; cdr3_length: 16; clone_size: .; cdr3_nt: TGTGCCAGCACCCCCTCGGGGACTCGCTCCTACAATGAGCAGTTCTTC; cdr3_aa: CASTPSGTRSYNEQFF
j_call: TRBJ2-2; d_call: .; v_call: TRBV9; cdr3_length: 14; clone_size: .; cdr3_nt: TGTGCCAGCAGCGTAGCCTACAGGGACGGGGAGCTGTTTTTT; cdr3_aa: CASSVAYRDGELFF
j_call: TRBJ2-7; d_call: TRBD1; v_call: TRBV9; cdr3_length: 16; clone_size: .; cdr3_nt: TGTGCCAGCAGTTTTGCCGGGACAGGGGTTCCCTACGAGCAGTACTTC; cdr3_aa: CASSFAGTGVPYEQYF
j_call: TRBJ2-7; d_call: TRBD1; v_call: TRBV2; cdr3_length: 13; clone_size: .; cdr3_nt: TGTGCCAGCAGTTTCAAGGGGGCTTACGAGCAGTACTTC; cdr3_aa: CASSFKGAYEQYF
j_call: TRBJ2-1; d_call: .; v_call: TRBV7-6; cdr3_length: 14; clone_size: .; cdr3_nt: TGTGCCAGCAGCTTAGAGGGGGTGAACAATGAGCAGTTCTTC; cdr3_aa: CASSLEGVNNEQFF
j_call: TRBJ1-1; d_call: TRBD1; v_call: TRBV7-9; cdr3_length: 14; clone_size: .; cdr3_nt: TGTGCCAGCAGCTTGTCGACAGGGGGCACTGAAGCTTTCTTT; cdr3_aa: CASSLSTGGTEAFF
j_call: TRBJ2-5; d_call: TRBD1; v_call: TRBV7-6; cdr3_length: 17; clone_size: many; cdr3_nt: TGTGCCAGCAGCTCCGGGACAGGGGGAGCTTATCGGGAGACCCAGTACTTC; cdr3_aa: CASSSGTGGAYRETQYF
j_call: TRBJ1-2; d_call: .; v_call: TRBV2; cdr3_length: 14; clone_size: .; cdr3_nt: TGTGCCAGCAGTGAAGCGCTTGATGTCTATGGCTACACCTTC; cdr3_aa: CASSEALDVYGYTF
j_call: TRBJ1-2; d_call: TRBD1; v_call: TRBV7-2; cdr3_length: 15; clone_size: many; cdr3_nt: TGTGCCAGCAGCTTGACAGGGGGCGCCGACTATGGCTACACCTTC; cdr3_aa: CASSLTGGADYGYTF
j_call: TRBJ2-3; d_call: TRBD2; v_call: TRBV4-1; cdr3_length: 15; clone_size: .; cdr3_nt: TGCGCCAGCAGCCACCCAAGGGCGGGGGCAGATACGCAGTATTTT; cdr3_aa: CASSHPRAGADTQYF
j_call: TRBJ2-1; d_call: .; v_call: TRBV6-4; cdr3_length: 13; clone_size: many; cdr3_nt: TGTGCCAGCAGTGACCGGGACAACAATGAGCAGTTCTTC; cdr3_aa: CASSDRDNNEQFF